This is a list of T cell receptor beta chains from one sample in a study of beta chain features in type 1 diabetes. Sequenced by immunoSEQ multiplex PCR; TCRdb stores in-frame clones only, minus some. The table shows hundreds of thousands of clones, with roughly 8% occurring only once. The sequenced sample was central memory CD4+ T cells from blood. These receptors all come from a woman aged 18-30 years in good health. CDR3s include the opening cysteine and the closing phenylalanine or tryptophan. A D gene is named only where the DNA matches it firmly. Clone size appears in some rows only: once, few, many, or a class for an expanded clone.

d_gene	abundance	v_gene	j_gene	len	CDR3aa	CDR3nt
TRBD1	many	TRBV6-1	TRBJ1-5	14	CASSRQGIGQPQHF	TGTGCCAGCAGCCGACAGGGGATTGGTCAGCCCCAGCATTTT
TRBD2	many	TRBV5-1	TRBJ2-1	16	CASSFWGGRVNNEQFF	TGCGCCAGCAGCTTTTGGGGCGGGAGGGTCAACAATGAGCAGTTCTTC
.	few	TRBV4-3	TRBJ2-1	13	CASSQERQDEQFF	TGCGCCAGCAGCCAAGAAAGGCAGGATGAGCAGTTCTTC
.	.	TRBV13	TRBJ2-3	13	CASSPSRLPHKYF	TGTGCCAGCAGCCCCTCGCGGCTTCCCCACAAGTATTTT
.	few	TRBV29-1	TRBJ1-2	14	CSVRDTQTNYGYTF	TGCAGCGTTAGGGACACTCAAACTAACTATGGCTACACCTTC
.	few	TRBV7-2	TRBJ1-5	15	CASSFFGTENQPQHF	TGTGCCAGCAGCTTCTTCGGGACGGAAAATCAGCCCCAGCATTTT
.	.	TRBV18	TRBJ2-6	13	CASSPYGANVLTF	TGTGCCAGCTCACCATATGGAGCCAACGTCCTGACTTTC
.	few	TRBV2	TRBJ1-2	14	CASKERGPNYGYTF	TGTGCCAGTAAAGAAAGGGGACCGAACTATGGCTACACCTTC
.	few	TRBV4-2	TRBJ2-7	19	CASSQGISKGGTVPYEQYF	TGTGCCAGCAGCCAAGGTATAAGTAAAGGAGGGACGGTTCCCTACGAGCAGTACTTC
TRBD2	.	TRBV4-2	TRBJ2-3	16	CASRRTSGASTDTQYF	TGTGCCAGCCGCCGGACTAGCGGGGCTAGCACAGATACGCAGTATTTT
TRBD2	.	TRBV5-4	TRBJ2-5	15	CASGISGAGQETQYF	TGTGCCAGCGGAATTAGCGGGGCGGGACAAGAGACCCAGTACTTC
.	few	TRBV28	TRBJ1-2	13	CASSTRTNYGYTF	TGTGCCAGCAGTACCCGTACTAACTATGGCTACACCTTC
TRBD1	.	TRBV29-1	TRBJ1-2	12	CSVGQGFYGYTF	TGCAGCGTAGGACAGGGGTTCTATGGCTACACCTTC
TRBD2	.	TRBV27	TRBJ2-2	16	CASSLFSGRGTGELFF	TGTGCCAGCAGTTTGTTCAGCGGGAGGGGAACCGGGGAGCTGTTTTTT
.	few	TRBV11-1	TRBJ2-5	11	CASRAGETQYF	TGTGCCAGTCGGGCGGGAGAGACCCAGTACTTC
TRBD1	few	TRBV7-9	TRBJ2-5	15	CASSSEQGAWETQYF	TGTGCCAGCAGCTCCGAACAGGGGGCTTGGGAGACCCAGTACTTC
.	many	TRBV5-1	TRBJ2-1	14	CASRAGLTYNEQFF	TGCGCCAGCAGGGCGGGACTCACCTACAATGAGCAGTTCTTC